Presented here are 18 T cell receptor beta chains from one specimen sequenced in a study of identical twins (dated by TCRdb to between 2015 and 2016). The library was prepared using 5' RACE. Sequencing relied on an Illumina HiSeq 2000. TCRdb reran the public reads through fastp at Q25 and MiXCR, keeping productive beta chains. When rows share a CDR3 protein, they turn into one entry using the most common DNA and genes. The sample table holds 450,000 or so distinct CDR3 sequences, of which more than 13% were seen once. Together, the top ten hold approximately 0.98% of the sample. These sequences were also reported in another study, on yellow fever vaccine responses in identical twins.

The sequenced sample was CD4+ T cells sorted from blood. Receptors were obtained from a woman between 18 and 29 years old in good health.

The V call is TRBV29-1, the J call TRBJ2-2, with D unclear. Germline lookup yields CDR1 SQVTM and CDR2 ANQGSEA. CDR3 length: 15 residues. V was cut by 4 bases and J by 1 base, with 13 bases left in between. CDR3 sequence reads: CSVVESQLNTGELFF. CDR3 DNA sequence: TGCAGCGTTGTTGAGTCTCAGCTGAACACCGGGGAGCTGTTTTTT.

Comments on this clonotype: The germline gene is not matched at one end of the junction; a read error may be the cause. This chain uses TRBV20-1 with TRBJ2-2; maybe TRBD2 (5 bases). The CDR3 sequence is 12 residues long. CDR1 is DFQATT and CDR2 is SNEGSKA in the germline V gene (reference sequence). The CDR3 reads CSASHSTGDLFF. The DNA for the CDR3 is TGCAGTGCTAGTCATAGCACCGGGGATCTGTTTTTT.

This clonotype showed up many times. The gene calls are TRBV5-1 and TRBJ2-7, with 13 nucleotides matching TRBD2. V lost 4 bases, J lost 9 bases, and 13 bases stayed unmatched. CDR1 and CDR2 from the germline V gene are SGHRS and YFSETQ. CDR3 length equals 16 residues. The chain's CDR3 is CASSQGLAGVPFGQYF. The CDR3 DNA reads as TGCGCCAGCAGCCAAGGACTAGCGGGGGTCCCCTTCGGGCAGTACTTC.

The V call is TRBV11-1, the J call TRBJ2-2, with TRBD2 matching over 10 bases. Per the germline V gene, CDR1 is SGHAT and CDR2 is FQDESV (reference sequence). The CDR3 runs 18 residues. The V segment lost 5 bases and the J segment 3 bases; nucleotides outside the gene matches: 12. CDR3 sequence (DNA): TGTGCCAGCAGCCCAACGGGCGGACTAGCGGTTTACACCGGGGAGCTGTTTTTT. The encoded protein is CASSPTGGLAVYTGELFF.

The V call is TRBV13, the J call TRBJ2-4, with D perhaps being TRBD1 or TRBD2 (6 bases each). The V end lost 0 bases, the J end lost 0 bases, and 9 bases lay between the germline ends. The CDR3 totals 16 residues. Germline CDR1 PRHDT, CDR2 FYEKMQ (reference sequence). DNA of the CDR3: TGTGCCAGCAGCTTAGGCGGGGGCTTAGCCAAAAACATTCAGTACTTC. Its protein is CASSLGGGLAKNIQYF.

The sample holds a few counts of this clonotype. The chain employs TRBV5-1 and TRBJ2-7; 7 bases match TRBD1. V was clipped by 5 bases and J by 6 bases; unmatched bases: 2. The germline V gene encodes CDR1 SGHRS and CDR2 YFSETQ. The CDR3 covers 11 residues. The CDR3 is CASRTGSEQYF. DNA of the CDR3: TGCGCCAGCAGGACAGGGAGCGAGCAGTACTTC.

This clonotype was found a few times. The CDR3 here is CASRYAGGPTDTQYF. CDR3 DNA: TGCGCCAGCAGATATGCGGGGGGACCCACAGATACGCAGTATTTT. The chain links TRBV5-1 to TRBJ2-3; TRBD2 agrees at 8 bases. V lost 5 bases, J lost 2 bases, and 7 bases stayed unmatched. This CDR3 has 15 residues. Germline values: CDR1 SGHRS, CDR2 YFSETQ.

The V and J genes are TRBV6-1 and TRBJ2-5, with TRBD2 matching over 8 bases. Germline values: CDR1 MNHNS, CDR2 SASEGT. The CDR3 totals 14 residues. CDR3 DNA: TGTCCACGGTGTCCGGGGGGGCAAAAAGAGACCCAGTACTTC. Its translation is CPRCPGGQKETQYF.

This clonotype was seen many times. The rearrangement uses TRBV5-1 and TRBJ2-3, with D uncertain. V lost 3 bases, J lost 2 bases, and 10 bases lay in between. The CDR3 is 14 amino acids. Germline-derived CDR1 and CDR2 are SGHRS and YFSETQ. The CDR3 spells CASSSGGDTDTQYF. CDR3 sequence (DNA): TGCGCCAGCAGCTCCGGTGGGGACACAGATACGCAGTATTTT. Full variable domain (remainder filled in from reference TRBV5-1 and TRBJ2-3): KAGVTQTPRYLIKTRGQQVTLSCSPISGHRSVSWYQQTPGQGLQFLFEYFSETQRNKGNFPGRFSGRQFSNSRSEMNVSTLELGDSALYLCASSSGGDTDTQYFGPGTRLTVL.

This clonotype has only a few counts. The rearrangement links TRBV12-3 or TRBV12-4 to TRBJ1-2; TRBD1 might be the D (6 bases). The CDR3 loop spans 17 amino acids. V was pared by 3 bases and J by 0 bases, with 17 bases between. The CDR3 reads CASSFNSLRGSNYGYTF. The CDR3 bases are TGTGCCAGCAGTTTCAACAGCCTAAGGGGGTCTAACTATGGCTACACCTTC.

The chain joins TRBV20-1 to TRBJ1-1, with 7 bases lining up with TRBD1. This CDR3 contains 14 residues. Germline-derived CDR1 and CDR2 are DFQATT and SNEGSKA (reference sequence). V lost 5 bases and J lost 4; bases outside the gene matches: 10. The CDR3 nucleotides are TGCAGTGCTCACCTCGCAGGGGGAAGCACTGAAGCTTTCTTT. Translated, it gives CSAHLAGGSTEAFF.

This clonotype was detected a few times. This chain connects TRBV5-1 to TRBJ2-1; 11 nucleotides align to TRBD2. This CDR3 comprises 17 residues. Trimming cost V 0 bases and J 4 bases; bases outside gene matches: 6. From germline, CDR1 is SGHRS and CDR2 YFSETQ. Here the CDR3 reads CASSLGPASGGYNEQFF. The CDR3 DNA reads TGCGCCAGCAGCTTGGGACCGGCTAGCGGGGGGTACAATGAGCAGTTCTTC.

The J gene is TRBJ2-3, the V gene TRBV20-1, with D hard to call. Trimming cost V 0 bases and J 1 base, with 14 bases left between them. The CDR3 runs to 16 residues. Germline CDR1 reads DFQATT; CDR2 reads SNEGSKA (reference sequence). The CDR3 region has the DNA TGCAGTGCTAGAGATGGACGGCCATCTGGCACAGATACGCAGTATTTT. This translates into CSARDGRPSGTDTQYF.

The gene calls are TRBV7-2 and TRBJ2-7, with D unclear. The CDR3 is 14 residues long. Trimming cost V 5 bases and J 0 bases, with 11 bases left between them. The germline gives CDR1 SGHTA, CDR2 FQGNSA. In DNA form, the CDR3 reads TGTGCCAGCAGCCCCTCGTCGGACTCCTACGAGCAGTACTTC. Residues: CASSPSSDSYEQYF.

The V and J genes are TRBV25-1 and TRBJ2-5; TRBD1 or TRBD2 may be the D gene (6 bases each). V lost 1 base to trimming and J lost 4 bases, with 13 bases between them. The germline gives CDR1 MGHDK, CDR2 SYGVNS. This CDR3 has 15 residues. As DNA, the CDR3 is TGTGCCAGCAGTGAATCTGGGGGGCTGGGAGAGACCCAGTACTTC. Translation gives CASSESGGLGETQYF.

CDR3 loop: CASSNDRAVNEQYF. In DNA, the CDR3 is TGTGCCAGCAGTAACGACAGGGCGGTGAACGAGCAGTACTTC. The rearrangement uses TRBV11-2 and TRBJ2-7; 7 bases map to TRBD1. Germline-derived CDR1 and CDR2 are SGHAT and FQNNGV. This CDR3 region has 14 residues. Trimming removed 6 bases from V and 5 bases from J; junction bases left unmatched: 10.

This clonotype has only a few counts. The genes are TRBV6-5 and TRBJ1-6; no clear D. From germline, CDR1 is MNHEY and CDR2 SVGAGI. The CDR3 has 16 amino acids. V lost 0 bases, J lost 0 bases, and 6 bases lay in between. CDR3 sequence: CASSYSKGSYNSPLHF. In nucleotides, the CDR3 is TGTGCCAGCAGTTACTCGAAGGGCTCCTATAATTCACCCCTCCACTTT.

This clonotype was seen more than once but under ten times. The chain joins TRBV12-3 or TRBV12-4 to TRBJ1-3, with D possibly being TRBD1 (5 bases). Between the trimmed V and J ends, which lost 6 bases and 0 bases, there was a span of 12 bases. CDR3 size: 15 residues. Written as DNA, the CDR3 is TGTGCCAGCAGGTCCCCTGGGGGCTCTGGAAACACCATATATTTT. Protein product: CASRSPGGSGNTIYF.